These T cell receptor beta chains were read from a single sample in a study of CD8 T cells in Susac syndrome. TCRdb reanalysed the immunoSEQ multiplex PCR reads using MiXCR and keeps one entry per CDR3 protein. The repertoire includes around 190,000 distinct CDR3 sequences, about 95% of them detected once, and over 0.08% sits in the top ten. The sample was CD4+ T cells from PBMCs. These receptors came from a human donor in good health. CDR3s include the opening cysteine and the closing phenylalanine or tryptophan. The order of the fields is V gene, J gene, clone size, D gene, CDR3 length, CDR3 DNA, CDR3 protein. D genes are given only for firm matches. The size entry is marked missing in some rows and otherwise reads once, few, many or a size class.

V: TRBV20-1
J: TRBJ1-5
size: .
D: .
length: 13
DNA: TGCAGTGCTAATCGACAGGGCAATCAGCCCCAGCATTTT
CDR3: CSANRQGNQPQHF

V: TRBV6-5
J: TRBJ2-7
size: .
D: TRBD1
length: 14
DNA: TGTGCCAGCAGTTACCGGACAGGGATAAACGAGCAGTACTTC
CDR3: CASSYRTGINEQYF

V: TRBV20-1
J: TRBJ2-3
size: .
D: .
length: 14
DNA: TGCAGTGCTGAGAGCGGAGGGGGCCCAGATACGCAGTATTTT
CDR3: CSAESGGGPDTQYF

V: TRBV3-1
J: TRBJ2-2
size: .
D: .
length: 15
DNA: TGTGCCAGCAGCCAAGCAGACCCAAGGACCGGGGAGCTGTTTTTT
CDR3: CASSQADPRTGELFF

V: TRBV4-3
J: TRBJ1-2
size: few
D: .
length: 15
DNA: TGCGCCAGCAGCCAAGATTCGGGGGGTGGCTATGGCTACACCTTC
CDR3: CASSQDSGGGYGYTF

V: TRBV25-1
J: TRBJ1-2
size: .
D: .
length: 12
DNA: TGTGCCAGCCGCACGGGATCTTATGGCTACACCTTC
CDR3: CASRTGSYGYTF

V: TRBV7-3
J: TRBJ2-1
size: .
D: .
length: 11
DNA: TGTGCCAGCAGCTCCACCAATGAGCAGTTCTTC
CDR3: CASSSTNEQFF

V: TRBV29-1
J: TRBJ2-6
size: .
D: .
length: 14
DNA: TGCAGCGTTGTCCGTTTGTCTGGGGCCAACGTCCTGACTTTC
CDR3: CSVVRLSGANVLTF

V: TRBV29-1
J: TRBJ2-7
size: few
D: .
length: 10
DNA: TGCAGCGTTGGGGCCTACGAGCAGTACTTC
CDR3: CSVGAYEQYF

V: TRBV20-1
J: TRBJ1-5
size: .
D: .
length: 14
DNA: TGCAGTGCTAGAGGGACATTCGGCAATCAGCCCCAGCATTTT
CDR3: CSARGTFGNQPQHF

V: TRBV28
J: TRBJ1-5
size: .
D: .
length: 13
DNA: TGTGCCAGCAGCCCCACCGGGGTCCAGCCCCAGCATTTT
CDR3: CASSPTGVQPQHF

V: TRBV5-4
J: TRBJ2-1
size: .
D: .
length: 16
DNA: TGTGCCAGCAGTCCCCCTGGGCGAACGACCTACAATGAGCAGTTCTTC
CDR3: CASSPPGRTTYNEQFF

V: TRBV2
J: TRBJ2-4
size: .
D: .
length: 15
DNA: TGTGCCAGCAGTGAACGCTGGATAGCCAAAAACATTCAGTACTTC
CDR3: CASSERWIAKNIQYF

V: TRBV20-1
J: TRBJ2-7
size: .
D: .
length: 12
DNA: TGCAGTGCAGATACTAGTACCGGCGAGCAGTACTTC
CDR3: CSADTSTGEQYF

V: TRBV29-1
J: TRBJ2-3
size: .
D: TRBD2
length: 13
DNA: TGCAGCGTCGGGACTAGCGGGAGGGATACGCAGTATTTT
CDR3: CSVGTSGRDTQYF